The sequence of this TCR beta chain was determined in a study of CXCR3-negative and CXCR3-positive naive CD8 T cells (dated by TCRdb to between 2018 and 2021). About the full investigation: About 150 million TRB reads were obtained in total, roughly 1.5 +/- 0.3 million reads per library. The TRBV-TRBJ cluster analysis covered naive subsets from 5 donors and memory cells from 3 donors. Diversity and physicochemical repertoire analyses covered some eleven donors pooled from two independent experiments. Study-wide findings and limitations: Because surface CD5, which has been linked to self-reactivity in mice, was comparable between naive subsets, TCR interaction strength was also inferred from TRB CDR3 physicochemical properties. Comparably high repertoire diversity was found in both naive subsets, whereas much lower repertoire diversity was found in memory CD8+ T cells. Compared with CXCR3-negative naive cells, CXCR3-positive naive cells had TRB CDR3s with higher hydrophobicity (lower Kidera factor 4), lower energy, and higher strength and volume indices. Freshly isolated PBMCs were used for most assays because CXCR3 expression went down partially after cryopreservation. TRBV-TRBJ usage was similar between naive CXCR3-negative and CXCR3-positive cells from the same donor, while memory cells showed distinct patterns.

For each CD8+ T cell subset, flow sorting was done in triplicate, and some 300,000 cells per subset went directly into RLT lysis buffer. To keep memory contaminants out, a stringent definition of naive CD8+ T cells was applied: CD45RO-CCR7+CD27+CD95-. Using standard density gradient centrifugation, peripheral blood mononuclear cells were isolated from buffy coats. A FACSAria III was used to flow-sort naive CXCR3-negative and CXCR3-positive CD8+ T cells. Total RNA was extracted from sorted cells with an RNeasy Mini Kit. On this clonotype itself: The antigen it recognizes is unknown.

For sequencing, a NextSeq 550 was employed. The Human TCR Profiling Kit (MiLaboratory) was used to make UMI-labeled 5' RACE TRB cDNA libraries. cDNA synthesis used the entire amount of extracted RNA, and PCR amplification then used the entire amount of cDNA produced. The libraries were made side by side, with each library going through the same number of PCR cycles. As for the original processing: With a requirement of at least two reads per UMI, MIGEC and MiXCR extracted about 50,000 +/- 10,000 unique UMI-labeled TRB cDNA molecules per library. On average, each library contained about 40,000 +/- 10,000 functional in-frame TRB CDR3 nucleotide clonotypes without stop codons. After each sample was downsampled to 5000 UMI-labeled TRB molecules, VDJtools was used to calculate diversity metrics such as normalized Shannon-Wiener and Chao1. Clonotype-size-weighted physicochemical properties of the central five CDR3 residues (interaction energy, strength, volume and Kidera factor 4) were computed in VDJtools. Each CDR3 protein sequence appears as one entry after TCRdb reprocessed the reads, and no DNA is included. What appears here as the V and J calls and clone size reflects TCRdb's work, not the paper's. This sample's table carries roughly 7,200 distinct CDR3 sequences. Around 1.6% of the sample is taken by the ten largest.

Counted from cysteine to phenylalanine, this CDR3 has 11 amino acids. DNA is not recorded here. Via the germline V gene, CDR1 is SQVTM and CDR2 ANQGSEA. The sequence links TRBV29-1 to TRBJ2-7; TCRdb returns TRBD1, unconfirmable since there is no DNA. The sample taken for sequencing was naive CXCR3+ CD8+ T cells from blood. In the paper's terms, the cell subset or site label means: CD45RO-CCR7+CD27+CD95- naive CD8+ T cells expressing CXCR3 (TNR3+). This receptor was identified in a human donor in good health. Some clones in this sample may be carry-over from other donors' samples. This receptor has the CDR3 CSVEFQGEQYF.